This TCR beta chain was identified during a study of T cells after posttransplantation cyclophosphamide. Busulfan-fludarabine conditioning, marrow transplant, and cyclophosphamide on days +3 and +4 were administered. This clone turned up a few times. The antigen is unknown. CDR3 size: 17 residues. Germline loops: CDR1 MGHRA, CDR2 YSYEKL. The junction had 8 bases not matched to a gene; V was cut back by 1 base and J by 2 bases. Sequencing was performed with immunoSEQ multiplex PCR; in TCRdb, only in-frame clones are kept and a portion is missing. The sample holds some 4,500 clones; roughly 77% are singletons and the top ten take 35% to 50%. General study results and limits: Recipient CMV seropositivity and CMV reactivation strongly tracked TRB clonality. Later blood repertoires were often dominated by clones from the donor CD8+ memory compartment.

The sequences come from PBMCs, collected 29 days after a stem cell transplant with posttransplant cyclophosphamide. The origin of this receptor is a male patient in his fifties or sixties who received an allogeneic stem cell transplant from an unrelated donor, was CMV-positive, and had acute GVHD only. Some T cells may be the graft donor's. The chain employs TRBV4-1 and TRBJ2-7; 10 bases are shared with TRBD2. The CDR3 DNA reads as TGCGCCAGCAGCCAAGGCGCTAGCGGGAGTTATCCCTACGAGCAGTACTTC. Translated, it gives CASSQGASGSYPYEQYF.